Listed below are T cell receptor beta chains from one sample, sequenced in a study of blood T cell repertoires in COVID-19. Generated by immunoSEQ multiplex PCR, the TCRdb table keeps only in-frame clones and is missing some. In the table there are a few hundred thousand clones, around 86% of which are singletons. Specimen: PBMCs or T cells enriched from blood (not recorded which). Every receptor here comes from a woman aged 50 to 60 who had recovered from COVID-19. The CDR3 runs from the conserved cysteine through the conserved F or W. Each record gives: V gene, J gene, CDR3 protein.

V gene: TRBV4-1
J gene: TRBJ1-4
CDR3 protein: CASSQVAPPGEKLFF

V gene: TRBV4-2
J gene: TRBJ2-5
CDR3 protein: CASSQESLAGGRSSRETQYF

V gene: TRBV5-5
J gene: TRBJ1-5
CDR3 protein: CASSLAFTSGGSYQPQHF

V gene: TRBV5-1
J gene: TRBJ1-4
CDR3 protein: CASSAQTNEKLFF

V gene: TRBV12-3/TRBV12-4
J gene: TRBJ2-7
CDR3 protein: CASINGPGGEQYF

V gene: TRBV4-3
J gene: TRBJ2-3
CDR3 protein: CASSQDSSTGGASSTDTQYF

V gene: TRBV6-2/TRBV6-3
J gene: TRBJ1-2
CDR3 protein: CASSYSTGAQRYGYTF

V gene: TRBV7-9
J gene: TRBJ1-4
CDR3 protein: CASSGPRLFF

V gene: TRBV6-5
J gene: TRBJ2-1
CDR3 protein: CASSYSNAVPWEQFF

V gene: TRBV5-1
J gene: TRBJ2-3
CDR3 protein: CASSLAGMGTDTQYF

V gene: TRBV6-5
J gene: TRBJ2-7
CDR3 protein: CASSYSLGTSGEQYF

V gene: TRBV4-2
J gene: TRBJ2-4
CDR3 protein: CASSPMGGTKNIQYF

V gene: TRBV4-1
J gene: TRBJ1-5
CDR3 protein: CASSPHQGQGVTDQPQHF

V gene: TRBV7-2
J gene: TRBJ1-2
CDR3 protein: CASSLAGERINYGYTF

V gene: TRBV24-1
J gene: TRBJ2-2
CDR3 protein: CATSTSHTGELFF

V gene: TRBV7-9
J gene: TRBJ2-1
CDR3 protein: CASSVLQGLEQFF

V gene: TRBV6-5
J gene: TRBJ2-1
CDR3 protein: CASSPGLAGNAEQFF

V gene: TRBV5-6
J gene: TRBJ1-5
CDR3 protein: CASSLGREGELQPQHF

V gene: TRBV4-2
J gene: TRBJ2-7
CDR3 protein: CASSQDVGHEQYF

V gene: TRBV6-5
J gene: TRBJ1-2
CDR3 protein: CASNPTTGHYGYTF

V gene: TRBV2
J gene: TRBJ2-7
CDR3 protein: CASSRGVTYEQYF

V gene: TRBV2
J gene: TRBJ2-3
CDR3 protein: CASSGRASGPLVTDTQYF

V gene: TRBV27
J gene: TRBJ2-5
CDR3 protein: CASSLWPQETQYF

V gene: TRBV29-1
J gene: TRBJ2-2
CDR3 protein: CSVLEYRGRAGELFF

V gene: TRBV7-2
J gene: TRBJ2-7
CDR3 protein: CASSLVQNYEQYF

V gene: TRBV18
J gene: TRBJ2-2
CDR3 protein: CASSPPGLRLDTGELFF

V gene: TRBV27
J gene: TRBJ2-3
CDR3 protein: CASSFFGDGTQYF

V gene: TRBV5-1
J gene: TRBJ1-2
CDR3 protein: CASSPGQYPGYTF

V gene: TRBV19
J gene: TRBJ1-5
CDR3 protein: CASGKGQSNQPQHF

V gene: TRBV19
J gene: TRBJ2-2
CDR3 protein: CASEKGTKNTGELFF

V gene: TRBV5-1
J gene: TRBJ2-1
CDR3 protein: CASSLVGGTYNEQFF

V gene: TRBV6-1
J gene: TRBJ2-1
CDR3 protein: CASSGLAGNEQFF

V gene: TRBV20-1
J gene: TRBJ2-5
CDR3 protein: CSATSAETQYF

V gene: TRBV30
J gene: TRBJ1-2
CDR3 protein: CASKDSYGYTF

V gene: TRBV7-9
J gene: TRBJ2-3
CDR3 protein: CASSPTSGPGADTQYF

V gene: TRBV5-4
J gene: TRBJ2-2
CDR3 protein: CASSPGQGRANTGELFF

V gene: TRBV4-2
J gene: TRBJ1-2
CDR3 protein: CASSPDSGGYTF

V gene: TRBV7-3
J gene: TRBJ2-2
CDR3 protein: CASSLSISTGELFF

V gene: TRBV7-9
J gene: TRBJ2-7
CDR3 protein: CASSLTQGVFTYEQYF

V gene: TRBV27
J gene: TRBJ2-7
CDR3 protein: CASSLFFSSLYEQYF

V gene: TRBV18
J gene: TRBJ1-5
CDR3 protein: CASSPDRGNQPQHF

V gene: TRBV9
J gene: TRBJ1-1
CDR3 protein: CASSVSGTGLTEAFF

V gene: TRBV19
J gene: TRBJ1-1
CDR3 protein: CASSDRPVGDTEAFF

V gene: TRBV6-5
J gene: TRBJ2-1
CDR3 protein: CASSSGTSGRSVQFF

V gene: TRBV6-2/TRBV6-3
J gene: TRBJ2-7
CDR3 protein: CASSYHRGSTEQYF

V gene: TRBV5-4
J gene: TRBJ2-1
CDR3 protein: CASSDRSRGLGNEQFF

V gene: TRBV9
J gene: TRBJ2-7
CDR3 protein: CASSGPQGQTGQYF

V gene: TRBV10-2
J gene: TRBJ2-3
CDR3 protein: CASSGPGGTDTQYF

V gene: TRBV30
J gene: TRBJ1-5
CDR3 protein: CAWSVGEGQPQHF

V gene: TRBV5-1
J gene: TRBJ1-1
CDR3 protein: CASSLQGYPEAFF

V gene: TRBV12-1
J gene: TRBJ1-4
CDR3 protein: CASSFQGRFNEKLFF

V gene: TRBV5-1
J gene: TRBJ1-2
CDR3 protein: CASKREANYGYTF